This T cell receptor beta chain appears in the sequencing data of a study of cytomegalovirus exposure and HLA in healthy donors. Findings and caveats of the study: Usually a TCR sequence was rare, but some public TCRs were found in many donors.

Amplification used 60 Vbeta primers and 13 Jbeta primers. Original processing notes: Roughly 10 million shared chains were among the approximately 80 million unique TCR beta chains that a later analysis counted. The table came from immunoSEQ multiplex PCR; TCRdb's copy has only in-frame clones and leaves some out. V, J and clone size are those of that table, while D and trimming were read from the DNA. The data hold some 40,000 clones, with over 60% observed a single time. The CDR3 covers 17 residues. The germline V gene has CDR1 SGHNT and CDR2 YYREEE (reference sequence). V lost 2 bases and J 0 bases, leaving 12 bases between the germline ends. Comment on this clone: Its target is not known.

The chain links TRBV5-4 to TRBJ1-6; D not certain. The source is a man aged 40-50 years in good health and CMV-seronegative. Sample: PBMCs. As DNA, the CDR3 is TGTGCCAGCAGCTTCCGCGCACTGAGCTCCTATAATTCACCCCTCCACTTT. It encodes CASSFRALSSYNSPLHF.